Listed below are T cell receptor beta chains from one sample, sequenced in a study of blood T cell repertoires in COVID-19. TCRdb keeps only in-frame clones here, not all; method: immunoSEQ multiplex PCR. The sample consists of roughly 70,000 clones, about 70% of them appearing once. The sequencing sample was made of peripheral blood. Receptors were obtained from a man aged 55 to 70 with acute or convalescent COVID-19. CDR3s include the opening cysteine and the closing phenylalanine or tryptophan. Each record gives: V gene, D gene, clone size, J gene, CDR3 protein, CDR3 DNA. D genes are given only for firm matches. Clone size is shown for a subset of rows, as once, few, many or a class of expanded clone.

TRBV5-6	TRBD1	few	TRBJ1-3	CASSRDRGLNTIYF	TGTGCCAGCAGCCGCGACAGGGGATTAAACACCATATATTTT
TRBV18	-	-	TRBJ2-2	CASSPGPPGELFF	TGTGCCAGCTCACCAGGGCCCCCCGGGGAGCTGTTTTTT
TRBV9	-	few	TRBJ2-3	CASSVSTDTQYF	TGTGCCAGCAGCGTATCAACAGATACGCAGTATTTT
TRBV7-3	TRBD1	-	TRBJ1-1	CASTEPLTGGGTEAFF	TGTGCCAGCACCGAACCCCTGACAGGGGGCGGCACTGAAGCTTTCTTT
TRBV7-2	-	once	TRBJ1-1	CASSLNRVGEAFF	TGTGCCAGCAGCTTAAACAGGGTGGGAGAAGCTTTCTTT
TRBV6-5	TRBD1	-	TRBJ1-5	CASSKTTGVDQPQHF	TGTGCCAGCAGTAAGACGACAGGGGTCGATCAGCCCCAGCATTTT
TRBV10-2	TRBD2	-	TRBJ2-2	CASLGTSGGYWNTGELFF	TGCGCCAGCCTAGGTACTAGCGGGGGATATTGGAACACCGGGGAGCTGTTTTTT
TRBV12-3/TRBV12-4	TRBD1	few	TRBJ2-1	CGTGRLSYNEQFF	TGTGGGACAGGCAGATTATCCTACAATGAGCAGTTCTTC
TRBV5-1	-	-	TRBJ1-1	CASSPPHGNTEAFF	TGCGCCAGCAGCCCACCCCACGGGAACACTGAAGCTTTCTTT
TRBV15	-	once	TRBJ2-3	CATSRDLDTQYF	TGTGCCACCAGCAGAGATCTAGATACGCAGTATTTT
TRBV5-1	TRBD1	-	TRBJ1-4	CASSTGAAFEKLFF	TGCGCCAGCAGCACAGGGGCCGCTTTTGAAAAACTGTTTTTT
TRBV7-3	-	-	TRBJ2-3	CASSSGPGGDTQYF	TGTGCCAGCAGCTCTGGACCCGGAGGGGATACGCAGTATTTT
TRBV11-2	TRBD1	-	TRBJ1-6	CASSASRGTHSPLHF	TGTGCCAGCAGCGCGTCCAGGGGGACGCATTCACCCCTCCACTTT
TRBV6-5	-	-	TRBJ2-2	CASSPATGSAGELFF	TGTGCCAGCAGTCCGGCCACAGGGTCCGCCGGGGAGCTGTTTTTT
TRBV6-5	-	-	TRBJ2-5	CASLRTLGETQYF	TGTGCCAGCTTGCGGACACTTGGAGAGACCCAGTACTTC
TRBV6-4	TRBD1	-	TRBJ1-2	CASSDSAGGNGYTF	TGTGCCAGCAGTGACTCGGCAGGGGGCAATGGCTACACCTTC
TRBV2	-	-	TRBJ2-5	CASSALEETQYF	TGTGCCAGCAGCGCCCTTGAGGAGACCCAGTACTTC
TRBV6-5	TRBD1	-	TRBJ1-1	CASRRTGDTEAFF	TGTGCCAGCAGGAGAACAGGGGACACTGAAGCTTTCTTT
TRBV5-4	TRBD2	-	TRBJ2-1	CASSLVGGSTEQFF	TGTGCCAGCAGCTTGGTGGGGGGGTCCACCGAGCAGTTCTTC
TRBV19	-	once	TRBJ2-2	CASTQDSLNTGELFF	TGTGCCAGTACCCAGGACAGCTTAAACACCGGGGAGCTGTTTTTT
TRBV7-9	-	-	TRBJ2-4	CASSLGPENIQYF	TGTGCCAGCAGCTTAGGTCCGGAAAACATTCAGTACTTC
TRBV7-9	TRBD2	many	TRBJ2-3	CASSPLAGGYSDTQYF	TGTGCCAGCAGCCCCCTAGCGGGAGGGTATTCAGATACGCAGTATTTT
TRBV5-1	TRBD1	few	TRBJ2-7	CANPFRGQKDEQYF	TGCGCCAACCCCTTCAGGGGGCAAAAGGACGAGCAGTACTTC
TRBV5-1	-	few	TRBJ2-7	CASSLLGDEQYF	TGCGCCAGCAGCTTGTTAGGGGACGAGCAGTACTTC
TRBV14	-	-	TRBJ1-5	CASSGSYSNQPQHF	TGTGCCAGCAGCGGTTCCTATAGCAATCAGCCCCAGCATTTT
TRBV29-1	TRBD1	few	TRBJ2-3	CSARRDRISTDTQYF	TGCAGCGCACGCCGGGACAGGATAAGCACAGATACGCAGTATTTT
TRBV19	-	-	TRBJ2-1	CASSISNEQFF	TGTGCCAGTAGTATTAGTAATGAGCAGTTCTTC
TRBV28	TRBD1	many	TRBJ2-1	CASTPSGGTGRNEQFF	TGTGCCAGCACCCCTTCGGGCGGGACAGGGCGTAATGAGCAGTTCTTC
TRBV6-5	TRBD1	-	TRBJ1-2	CASSSRQGALNYGYTF	TGTGCCAGCAGTTCACGACAGGGGGCGTTAAACTATGGCTACACCTTC
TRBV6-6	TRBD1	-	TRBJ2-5	CASTGQGETQYF	TGTGCCAGCACCGGACAGGGAGAGACCCAGTACTTC
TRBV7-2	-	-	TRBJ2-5	CASSLFSQETQYF	TGTGCCAGCAGCTTATTTTCGCAAGAGACCCAGTACTTC
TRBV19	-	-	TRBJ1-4	CASSIIGRGNEKLFF	TGTGCCAGTAGTATAATTGGCAGGGGTAATGAAAAACTGTTTTTT
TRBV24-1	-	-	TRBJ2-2	CATSDPGAGNTGELFF	TGTGCCACCAGTGATCCTGGGGCCGGGAACACCGGGGAGCTGTTTTTT
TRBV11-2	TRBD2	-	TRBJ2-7	CASSLDPGGGTYEQYF	TGTGCCAGCAGCTTAGATCCTGGGGGAGGGACCTACGAGCAGTACTTC
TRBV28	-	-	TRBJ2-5	CASSTHRVHF	TGTGCCAGCAGTACACACAGGGTACACTTC
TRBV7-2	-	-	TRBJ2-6	CASSYTLPNVLTF	TGTGCCAGCAGTTATACATTACCCAACGTCCTGACTTTC
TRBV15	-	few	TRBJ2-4	CATSRDSIAKNIQYF	TGTGCCACCAGCAGAGATTCAATAGCCAAAAACATTCAGTACTTC
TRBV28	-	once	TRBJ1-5	CASNLSNQPQHF	TGTGCCAGCAATCTTAGCAATCAGCCCCAGCATTTT
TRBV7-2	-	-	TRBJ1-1	CASSRGPEPGTEAFF	TGTGCCAGCAGCAGAGGGCCAGAGCCGGGCACTGAAGCTTTCTTT
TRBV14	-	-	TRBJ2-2	CASSHGVGYTGELFF	TGTGCCAGCAGCCACGGGGTGGGCTACACCGGGGAGCTGTTTTTT
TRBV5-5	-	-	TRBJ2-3	CASSAEGTTDTQYF	TGTGCCAGCAGCGCCGAGGGAACCACAGATACGCAGTATTTT
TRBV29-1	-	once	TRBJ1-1	CSVVQTLNTEAFF	TGCAGCGTCGTACAGACACTCAACACTGAAGCTTTCTTT
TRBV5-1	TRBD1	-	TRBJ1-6	CASSLGQGLPRDSPLHF	TGCGCCAGCAGCTTGGGACAGGGGCTCCCACGGGATTCACCCCTCCACTTT
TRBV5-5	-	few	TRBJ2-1	CASSLVLASYNEQFF	TGTGCCAGCAGCTTGGTCCTAGCCTCCTACAATGAGCAGTTCTTC
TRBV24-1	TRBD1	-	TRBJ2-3	CATSGTGRGADTQYF	TGTGCCACCAGCGGGACAGGCAGAGGAGCAGATACGCAGTATTTT
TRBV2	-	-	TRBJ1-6	CASSGSGHLYNSPLHF	TGTGCCAGCAGTGGATCGGGACACCTTTATAATTCACCCCTCCACTTT
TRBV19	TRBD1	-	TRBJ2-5	CASGSRTGHPETQYF	TGTGCCAGTGGATCCCGGACAGGGCATCCAGAGACCCAGTACTTC
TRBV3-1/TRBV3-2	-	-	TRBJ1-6	CASSQDNRFYNSPLHF	TGTGCCAGCAGCCAAGATAACAGGTTCTATAATTCACCCCTCCACTTT
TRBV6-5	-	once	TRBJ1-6	CASRDSYNSPLHF	TGTGCCAGCAGGGACAGTTATAATTCACCCCTCCACTTT
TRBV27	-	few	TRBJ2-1	CASPPCFSYNEQFF	TGTGCCAGCCCCCCGTGTTTCTCCTACAATGAGCAGTTCTTC
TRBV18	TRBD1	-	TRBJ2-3	CASSPPGQGALDTQYF	TGTGCCAGCTCACCCCCGGGACAGGGGGCTTTGGATACGCAGTATTTT
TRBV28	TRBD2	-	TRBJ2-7	CASSSSGPYEQYF	TGTGCCAGCAGTTCTAGCGGGCCCTACGAGCAGTACTTC
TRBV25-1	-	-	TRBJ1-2	CASSEEGGYYGYTF	TGTGCCAGCAGTGAAGAGGGAGGCTACTATGGCTACACCTTC
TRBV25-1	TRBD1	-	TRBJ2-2	CASLGTGGYRIGELFF	TGTGCCAGCTTAGGGACAGGGGGTTATAGGATCGGGGAGCTGTTTTTT
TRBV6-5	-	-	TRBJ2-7	CASSSPGSYEQYF	TGTGCCAGCAGTTCCCCCGGCTCCTACGAGCAGTACTTC
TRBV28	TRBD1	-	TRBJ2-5	CATQQRGQYQETQYF	TGTGCCACTCAGCAACGGGGACAGTACCAAGAGACCCAGTACTTC
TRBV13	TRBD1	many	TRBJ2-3	CASSRRDRVADTQYF	TGTGCCAGCAGCCGCCGGGACAGGGTTGCGGATACGCAGTATTTT